This T cell receptor (beta chain) was sequenced in a study of blood T cells in healthy people across ages. This CDR3 contains 14 residues. V dropped 3 bases and J dropped 8; count of bases not matched to a gene: 8. Germline-derived CDR1 and CDR2 are SGDLS and YYNGEE. This clonotype was counted only a few times. Each sample yielded at least 6 million isolated PBMCs. Alongside a J-beta primer mix, a sample-barcoded 5' primer served in a second PCR lasting about 7 to 11 cycles. Template switching added a 12-random-nucleotide identifier to every cDNA molecule. TCRdb called the 5' RACE reads again in MiXCR, with one record for every CDR3 protein. Among 1.5 million to 2 million distinct CDR3 sequences listed, 28% were seen once.

The chain has TRBV9 and TRBJ2-1, with 7 bases aligning to TRBD1. The clonotype comes from a woman in her thirties in good health. Source material: blood. The CDR3 coding sequence is TGTGCCAGCAGCGCCACAGACAGGGTTGATGAGCAGTTCTTC. As protein: CASSATDRVDEQFF.